The next 8 T cell receptor beta chains were all read from a single sample in a study of blood T cell repertoires in COVID-19. Repertoires were generated with immunoSEQ multiplex PCR, while TCRdb's copy carries only in-frame clones and drops some. In the table there are approximately 84,000 clones, around four fifths of which are singletons. Source material: peripheral blood. These receptors were obtained from a human donor in a cohort sampled during active COVID-19.

The J gene is TRBJ2-1, the V gene TRBV27; TRBD2 matches 8 bases. This CDR3 is built from 13 residues. V lost 7 bases and J lost 7; bases outside the gene matches: 6. Per germline, CDR1 MNHEY and CDR2 SMNVEV (reference sequence). This CDR3 is CASMGLGENEQFF. Here the CDR3 DNA reads TGTGCCAGCATGGGACTAGGAGAAAATGAGCAGTTCTTC.

The J gene is TRBJ1-4, the V gene TRBV7-9; TRBD1 agrees at 8 bases. This CDR3 has 14 amino acids. Germline-derived CDR1 and CDR2 are SEHNR and FQNEAQ (reference sequence). J was trimmed by 5 bases and V by 3 bases; bases with no gene match: 2. CDR3 sequence: CASSLRTGNEKLFF. The CDR3 bases are TGTGCCAGCAGCTTGCGGACAGGGAATGAAAAACTGTTTTTT.

DNA of the CDR3: TGTGCCAGCAGCTTGGATAGCGGGAGGCAAGAGACCCAGTACTTC. Amino acid sequence: CASSLDSGRQETQYF. This chain links TRBV5-4 with TRBJ2-5; 10 positions match TRBD2. The germline CDR1 and CDR2 sequences are SGHNT and YYREEE (reference sequence). The CDR3 length is 15 residues. The junction had 1 base not matched to a gene; V was cut back by 0 bases and J by 2 bases.

The V call is TRBV28, the J call TRBJ2-1, with a weak D call TRBD2 (6 bases). The CDR3 runs 15 residues. The V end lost 5 bases, the J end lost 6 bases, and 17 bases lay between the germline ends. Germline V lookup: CDR1 MDHEN, CDR2 SYDVKM. Here the CDR3 reads CASSASGTRRNEQFF. CDR3 coding DNA: TGTGCCAGCAGTGCCTCCGGGACTCGCCGCAATGAGCAGTTCTTC.

In its sample, this clone was seen once. The chain is built from TRBV28 and TRBJ1-2; 8 positions agree with TRBD1. CDR1 is MDHEN, CDR2 SYDVKM, per germline. V shed 7 bases and J 1 base; nucleotides not matched to a gene: 5. The CDR3 runs 14 residues. The CDR3 DNA reads TGTGCCAGCATCCCGGGACAGGTTAACTATGGCTACACCTTC. It is translated as CASIPGQVNYGYTF.

The chain carries TRBV5-8 and TRBJ2-6; D not certain. Germline CDR1 and CDR2: SGHTS and YDEGEE. The V end lost 3 bases, the J end lost 0 bases, and 7 bases lay between the germline ends. This CDR3 comprises 15 residues. The CDR3 is CASSSRSSGANVLTF. The CDR3 DNA is TGTGCCAGCAGCTCGAGATCCTCTGGGGCCAACGTCCTGACTTTC.

This clone occurred a few times. The V gene is TRBV5-1, the J gene TRBJ1-2, with D perhaps TRBD1 (6 bases). V shed 3 bases and J shed 4 bases, with 19 bases lying between them. This CDR3 is 16 amino acids long. Germline V gene lookup returns CDR1 SGHRS and CDR2 YFSETQ. CDR3 protein: CASSSTAGGASYGYTF. The CDR3 DNA reads as TGCGCCAGCAGCTCAACGGCGGGGGGCGCTAGCTATGGCTACACCTTC.

About this clone: Sequence at one end of the junction differs from germline and may be a read error. V gene TRBV2 combines with J gene TRBJ1-6, with D maybe TRBD1 (6 bases). Germline-derived CDR1 and CDR2 are SNHLY and FYNNEI. The CDR3 is 12 amino acids. CDR3: CASSETGSALHF. CDR3 sequence (DNA): TGTGCCAGCAGTGAGACAGGTTCAGCCCTCCACTTT.